These T cell receptor beta chains were read from a single sample in a study of early T cells in non-severe SARS-CoV-2 infection. A single record per CDR3 protein comes from TCRdb applying MiXCR to the 5' RACE reads. The sample carries tens of thousands of distinct CDR3 sequences, 9% to 15% recorded once. The sequenced material came from whole blood. These receptors all stem from an adult who was a healthcare worker with PCR-confirmed SARS-CoV-2 infection or an uninfected control (not recorded which). Each CDR3 is given with its conserved first and last residue. A D gene is named only where the DNA matches it firmly. Clone size is not always given. Where it is, it says once, few, many or a class for expanded clones.

TRBV11-1,TRBJ1-1,TRBD1,NA,CASSSQGAANTEAFF,TGTGCCAGCAGCTCCCAGGGGGCCGCGAACACTGAAGCTTTCTTT
TRBV28,TRBJ1-5,NA,many,CASSLSPGNQPQHF,TGTGCCAGCAGTTTATCCCCGGGGAATCAGCCCCAGCATTTT
TRBV18,TRBJ1-1,NA,many,CASSPSTETEAFF,TGTGCCAGCTCACCATCGACAGAGACTGAAGCTTTCTTT
TRBV5-1,TRBJ1-2,NA,many,CASSLGGQTGNYGYTF,TGCGCCAGCAGCTTGGGCGGGCAGACTGGTAACTATGGCTACACCTTC
TRBV29-1,TRBJ2-2,NA,few,CSADGDTDTGELFF,TGCAGCGCCGACGGGGACACCGACACCGGGGAGCTGTTTTTT
TRBV21-1,TRBJ2-1,NA,medium-sized,CASSKDKREREQFF,TGTGCCAGCAGCAAAGATAAGCGGGAGAGGGAGCAGTTCTTC
TRBV5-4,TRBJ1-6,NA,few,CASSQNNRFPSPLHF,TGTGCCAGCAGCCAGAACAACAGGTTCCCCTCACCCCTCCACTTT
TRBV7-8,TRBJ2-2,NA,few,CASSLRLSGVLSTGELFF,TGTGCCAGCAGCTTAAGGTTGTCGGGGGTGCTTTCCACCGGGGAGCTGTTTTTT
TRBV7-3,TRBJ1-1,NA,few,CASSLTAGPNTEAFF,TGTGCCAGCAGCTTAACAGCAGGCCCGAACACTGAAGCTTTCTTT
TRBV5-1,TRBJ1-3,NA,few,CASSLQGFGNTIYF,TGCGCCAGCAGCTTACAGGGTTTCGGAAACACCATATATTTT
TRBV13,TRBJ2-7,TRBD2,many,CASSRPLAGARNEQYF,TGTGCCAGCAGCCGACCCCTAGCGGGAGCAAGGAACGAGCAGTACTTC
TRBV29-1,TRBJ2-4,NA,NA,CSARGAKNIQYF,TGCAGCGCCAGGGGAGCCAAAAACATTCAGTACTTC
TRBV12-5,TRBJ1-4,NA,few,CASGLGLTGTNEKLFF,TGTGCTAGTGGTTTGGGGTTGACAGGAACTAATGAAAAACTGTTTTTT
TRBV7-2,TRBJ2-3,NA,many,CASSLGGRTDTQYF,TGTGCCAGCAGCTTAGGGGGGCGCACAGATACGCAGTATTTT
TRBV7-2,TRBJ2-6,NA,many,CASSLVGIPSGANVLTF,TGTGCCAGCAGCTTAGTGGGGATACCCTCTGGGGCCAACGTCCTGACTTTC
TRBV7-2,TRBJ2-7,NA,few,CASSLASHSSYEQYF,TGTGCCAGCAGCTTGGCTTCTCACAGCTCCTACGAGCAGTACTTC
TRBV20-1,TRBJ2-1,TRBD2,NA,CSARDSLGLAGPNEQFF,TGCAGTGCTAGAGATTCCCTGGGACTAGCGGGCCCCAATGAGCAGTTCTTC
TRBV20-1,TRBJ2-3,NA,few,CSAPPNGAPDTQYF,TGCAGTGCCCCCCCTAACGGTGCCCCAGATACGCAGTATTTT
TRBV5-1,TRBJ2-7,NA,many,CASAPQGGATYEQYF,TGCGCCAGCGCCCCACAGGGCGGGGCTACCTACGAGCAGTACTTC
TRBV5-1,TRBJ2-3,TRBD2,few,CASSLAGDGTDTQYF,TGCGCCAGCAGCTTAGCGGGAGATGGCACAGATACGCAGTATTTT
TRBV20-1,TRBJ2-7,TRBD1,few,CSARDATGRGDEQYF,TGCAGTGCTAGAGATGCGACAGGGAGAGGGGACGAGCAGTACTTC
TRBV19,TRBJ2-1,NA,many,CASSIEGAVYNEQFF,TGTGCCAGTAGTATAGAGGGAGCGGTCTACAATGAGCAGTTCTTC
TRBV20-1,TRBJ2-7,TRBD1,many,CSARPRTGLSYEQYF,TGCAGTGCTAGGCCGAGGACAGGGCTGTCCTACGAGCAGTACTTC
TRBV15,TRBJ2-3,NA,many,CATSRDPISTSPNTQYF,TGTGCCACCAGCAGAGATCCAATCTCGACATCTCCTAATACGCAGTATTTT
TRBV20-1,TRBJ2-7,NA,many,CSARGEAPRNEQYF,TGCAGTGCTAGGGGGGAGGCTCCCCGAAACGAGCAGTACTTC
TRBV12-3/TRBV12-4,TRBJ1-2,TRBD1,few,CASRGQGANYGYTF,TGTGCCAGCAGGGGACAGGGGGCGAACTATGGCTACACCTTC
TRBV6-1,TRBJ2-1,TRBD2,NA,CASLAGAYNEQLF,TGTGCCAGTTTAGCGGGAGCCTACAATGAGCAGCTCTTC
TRBV28,TRBJ2-4,NA,many,CASSLEQGFGKNIQYF,TGTGCCAGCAGTCTCGAACAGGGCTTTGGCAAAAACATTCAGTACTTC
TRBV6-1,TRBJ1-1,NA,many,CASSETQAWNTEAFF,TGTGCCAGCAGTGAGACACAGGCTTGGAACACTGAAGCTTTCTTT
TRBV5-6,TRBJ2-7,TRBD2,many,CASRRLAASYEQYF,TGTGCCAGCAGGCGACTAGCGGCCTCCTACGAGCAGTACTTC
TRBV9,TRBJ1-5,NA,once,CVSSVDEDQPQHF,TGTGTCAGCAGCGTAGATGAAGATCAGCCCCAGCATTTT
TRBV7-9,TRBJ2-3,TRBD2,many,CASSSGAGGPADTQYF,TGTGCCAGCAGCTCCGGCGCGGGAGGGCCTGCAGATACGCAGTATTTT
TRBV6-5,TRBJ1-1,NA,NA,CASGNRENTEAFF,TGTGCCAGCGGAAACAGGGAAAACACTGAAGCTTTCTTT
TRBV4-1,TRBJ2-1,NA,NA,CASSLLPGYNEQFF,TGCGCCAGCAGCCTCCTGCCGGGCTACAATGAGCAGTTCTTC
TRBV29-1,TRBJ2-7,TRBD1,many,CSVQQGYVGYTYEQYF,TGCAGCGTCCAACAGGGGTATGTCGGCTACACCTACGAGCAGTACTTC
TRBV19,TRBJ2-1,TRBD1,few,CASSIDRARYNEQFF,TGTGCCAGTAGTATTGACAGGGCCCGTTACAATGAGCAGTTCTTC
TRBV29-1,TRBJ1-1,NA,NA,CSVAQGPEAFF,TGCAGCGTTGCACAGGGCCCCGAAGCTTTCTTT
TRBV27,TRBJ1-3,NA,few,CASIHGSGRGRANTIYF,TGTGCCAGCATACACGGCTCCGGCCGGGGAAGGGCCAACACCATATATTTT
TRBV20-1,TRBJ2-1,NA,few,CSARDPIKNEQFF,TGCAGTGCTAGAGACCCGATCAAGAATGAGCAGTTCTTC
TRBV6-2/TRBV6-3,TRBJ1-4,NA,once,CASSYRKRGFSKDENLFF,TGTGCCAGCAGTTACCGAAAAAGGGGTTTCTCGAAGGATGAAAATCTGTTTTTT
TRBV20-1,TRBJ2-3,NA,NA,CSAHLGKADTQYF,TGCAGTGCTCACCTAGGAAAGGCTGATACGCAGTATTTT
TRBV20-1,TRBJ2-1,NA,NA,CSAGRLVSHEQFF,TGCAGTGCTGGGAGACTAGTTTCCCATGAGCAGTTCTTC
TRBV7-9,TRBJ1-4,NA,NA,CASSPYSGRQEKLFF,TGTGCCAGCAGCCCGTATTCAGGCCGACAGGAAAAACTGTTTTTT
TRBV10-3,TRBJ2-7,NA,many,CAISESSRGSYEQYF,TGTGCCATCAGTGAGTCGAGTAGGGGGTCATACGAGCAGTACTTC
TRBV18,TRBJ2-7,TRBD2,NA,CASSPPSGRLYEQYF,TGTGCCAGCTCACCACCGAGCGGGAGGCTTTACGAGCAGTACTTC
TRBV15,TRBJ2-1,NA,NA,CATSPSREGGQFF,TGTGCCACCAGCCCCTCACGGGAAGGTGGGCAGTTCTTC
TRBV7-3,TRBJ1-1,NA,many,CASSLRAVGRGDTEAFF,TGTGCCAGCAGCTTAAGGGCAGTTGGGCGGGGAGACACTGAAGCTTTCTTT
TRBV7-9,TRBJ2-2,NA,NA,CASSFRLGGTGELFF,TGTGCCAGCAGCTTTCGGTTAGGTGGAACCGGGGAGCTGTTTTTT
TRBV6-4,TRBJ2-1,TRBD2,NA,CASSPGLGSNEQFF,TGTGCCAGCAGTCCGGGACTAGGTTCCAATGAGCAGTTCTTC
TRBV12-3/TRBV12-4,TRBJ1-1,NA,NA,CASSQTRVTEAFF,TGTGCCAGCAGCCAAACTAGGGTCACTGAAGCTTTCTTT
TRBV7-9,TRBJ2-7,NA,few,CASSLLPYEQYF,TGTGCCAGCAGCCTCCTCCCCTACGAGCAGTACTTC
TRBV20-1,TRBJ1-5,NA,few,CSAILRGGYSNQPQHF,TGCAGTGCTATCCTCAGAGGGGGGTATAGCAATCAGCCCCAGCATTTT
TRBV27,TRBJ2-1,NA,NA,CASSFPRNEQFF,TGTGCCAGCAGTTTCCCCCGCAATGAGCAGTTCTTC
TRBV29-1,TRBJ2-7,NA,NA,CSVEGVHEQYF,TGCAGCGTTGAGGGGGTCCACGAGCAGTACTTC
TRBV5-6,TRBJ2-2,NA,many,CASSARMRGNTGELFF,TGTGCCAGCAGCGCACGCATGAGGGGCAACACCGGGGAGCTGTTTTTT